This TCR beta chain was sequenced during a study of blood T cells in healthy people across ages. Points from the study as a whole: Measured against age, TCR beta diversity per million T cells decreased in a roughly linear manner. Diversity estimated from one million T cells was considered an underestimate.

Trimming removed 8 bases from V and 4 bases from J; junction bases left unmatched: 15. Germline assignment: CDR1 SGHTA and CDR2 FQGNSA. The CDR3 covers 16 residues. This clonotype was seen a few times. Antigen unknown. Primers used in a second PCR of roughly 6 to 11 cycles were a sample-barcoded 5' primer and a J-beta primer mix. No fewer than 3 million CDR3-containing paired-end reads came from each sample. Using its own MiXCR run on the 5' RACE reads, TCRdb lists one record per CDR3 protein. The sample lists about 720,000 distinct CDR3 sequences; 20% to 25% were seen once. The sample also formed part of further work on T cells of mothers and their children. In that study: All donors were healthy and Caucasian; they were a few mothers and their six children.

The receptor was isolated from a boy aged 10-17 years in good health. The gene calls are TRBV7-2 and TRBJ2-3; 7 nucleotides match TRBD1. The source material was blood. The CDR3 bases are TGTGCCAGCTCCCTACTCCCGGGACAGTTAGCAGATACGCAGTATTTT. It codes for CASSLLPGQLADTQYF.